The following is a T cell receptor (beta chain) sequence with its context. Its antigen is undetermined. The selected patients with pancreatic ductal adenocarcinoma had surgery but no neoadjuvant therapy. Germline assignment: CDR1 MNHNY and CDR2 SVGAGI (reference sequence). Trimming shortened V by 7 bases and J by 9 bases, and 19 bases separated the two germline ends. This CDR3 is 13 amino acids long. Libraries were prepared by immunoSEQ multiplex PCR; TCRdb keeps only in-frame clonotypes and omits some of them. The sample lists approximately 16,000 clones; 91% were seen once. The data are from a study of T cells in pancreatic ductal adenocarcinoma. Points from the study as a whole: Tumor samples had fewer productive templates and about 8-fold fewer unique clonotypes than blood.

This TCR derives from a human donor with pancreatic ductal adenocarcinoma. The sequencing sample was made of PBMCs. This chain links TRBV6-6 with TRBJ2-7; the D is unclear. The CDR3 region is CASTHLTEFGQYF. For the CDR3, the DNA is TGTGCCAGCACCCACCTAACGGAGTTCGGGCAGTACTTC.